Listed here are 5 T cell receptor beta chains from one sample, sequenced in a study of blood T cell repertoires in COVID-19. Data came from immunoSEQ multiplex PCR; TCRdb stores just in-frame clones and leaves some out. The sample yields approximately 240,000 clones, 87% seen once. The source material was PBMCs or T cells enriched from blood (not recorded which). The receptors here all came from a woman in her twenties or thirties with acute COVID-19.

The gene calls are TRBV7-2 and TRBJ2-2; possibly TRBD2 for D (5 bases). Trimming pared 5 bases from V and 6 bases from J, leaving 13 bases between. The CDR3 loop spans 14 amino acids. Per germline, CDR1 SGHTA and CDR2 FQGNSA. DNA of the CDR3: TGTGCCAGCAGCCCGACTACCCCACCCGGGGAGCTGTTTTTT. Its protein product is CASSPTTPPGELFF.

V and J are TRBV14 and TRBJ1-1; 7 bases align to TRBD1. The CDR3 sequence is 13 residues long. Germline trimming cut 3 bases from V and 11 bases from J; bases unmatched to any gene: 9. CDR1 is SGHDN and CDR2 is FVKESK in the germline V gene. The CDR3 is CASSQTDRVKAFF. The CDR3 bases are TGTGCCAGCAGCCAGACCGACAGGGTTAAGGCTTTCTTT.

The chain combines TRBV7-2 with TRBJ2-1, with 8 bases identical to TRBD2. This CDR3 is 16 amino acids long. CDR1 and CDR2 from the germline V gene are SGHTA and FQGNSA. V gave up 1 base and J gave up 4 bases; unmatched junction bases: 6. The CDR3 DNA is TGTGCCAGCAGCTTAGTTATAACTAGCGGATACAATGAGCAGTTCTTC. Encoded protein: CASSLVITSGYNEQFF.

CDR3 sequence (DNA): TGTGCCAGCAGCCTAGCTTCAGGTCCCACCGGGGAGCTGTTTTTT. It yields the protein CASSLASGPTGELFF. The chain combines TRBV5-4 with TRBJ2-2, with a weak D call TRBD2 (5 bases). Trimming cost V 4 bases and J 4 bases, with 14 bases left between them. Germline V lookup: CDR1 SGHNT, CDR2 YYREEE (reference sequence). This CDR3 has 15 residues. The variable domain in full, with the rest retrieved from reference TRBV5-4 and TRBJ2-2, is ETGVTQSPTHLIKTRGQQVTLRCSSQSGHNTVSWYQQALGQGPQFIFQYYREEENGRGNFPPRFSGLQFPNYSSELNVNALELDDSALYLCASSLASGPTGELFFGEGSRLTVL.

The chain carries TRBV7-6 and TRBJ2-5; 11 bases match TRBD2. V lost 1 base and J lost 5; bases outside the gene matches: 9. CDR3 size: 17 residues. Germline V gene sequence: CDR1 SGHVS, CDR2 FNYEAQ. CDR3 sequence: CASSLGALAGAGETQYF. In DNA, the CDR3 is TGTGCCAGCAGCTTAGGGGCACTAGCGGGAGCTGGTGAGACCCAGTACTTC.